Below are 27 T cell receptor beta chains sequenced from a single sample in a study of blood T cell repertoires in COVID-19. Using immunoSEQ multiplex PCR, the repertoire was profiled, and TCRdb retains in-frame clones only, with some absent. The data show 300,000 to 400,000 clones, with 75% to 90% seen just once and less than 3% held by the top ten. Material for sequencing was peripheral blood. The source is a woman aged 25-40 years with COVID-19, enrolled during active disease.

The chain recombines TRBV28 with TRBJ1-3; D gene ambiguous. CDR1 is MDHEN and CDR2 is SYDVKM in the germline V gene. This CDR3 is built from 13 residues. The V gene lost 5 bases and the J gene lost 2 bases, with 7 bases spanning the gap. The CDR3 region is CASSRHTGNTIYF. The CDR3 bases are TGTGCCAGCAGTCGCCACACTGGAAACACCATATATTTT.

The chain carries TRBV29-1 and TRBJ2-7; 9 bases fit TRBD2. V lost 4 bases and J lost 3; bases outside the gene matches: 7. CDR1 and CDR2 from the germline V gene are SQVTM and ANQGSEA. The CDR3 loop spans 14 amino acids. CDR3 residues: CSVVNSSGIYEQYF. In DNA form, the CDR3 reads TGCAGCGTTGTAAACTCTAGCGGGATCTACGAGCAGTACTTC.

The chain employs TRBV30 and TRBJ1-1, with D perhaps matching TRBD1 (5 bases). This CDR3 is 17 amino acids long. The germline V and J ends were trimmed by 0 bases and 0 bases, with 17 bases remaining between them. Germline V gives CDR1 GTSNPN, CDR2 SVGIG (reference sequence). The CDR3 nucleotides read TGTGCCTGGAGTGTAGGGGATTGGAATCGTATGAACACTGAAGCTTTCTTT. It translates to CAWSVGDWNRMNTEAFF.

The chain joins TRBV29-1 to TRBJ2-1; 9 bases are shared with TRBD2. CDR1 SQVTM and CDR2 ANQGSEA come from the germline V gene. V trimming: 7 bases; J trimming: 4 bases; junction bases outside the gene matches: 8. This CDR3 is built from 14 residues. The DNA for the CDR3 is TGCAGCGCCGGTCAGACTAGCGGTTACAATGAGCAGTTCTTC. Residues: CSAGQTSGYNEQFF.

The chain carries TRBV19 and TRBJ2-2, with TRBD1 identical over 12 bases. In germline, CDR1 is LNHDA, CDR2 SQIVND (reference sequence). The CDR3 runs to 17 residues. V was clipped by 3 bases and J by 2 bases; unmatched bases: 4. CDR3 nucleotide sequence: TGTGCCAGTAGTATCGGGACAGGGGGCGACAACACCGGGGAGCTGTTTTTT. It yields the protein CASSIGTGGDNTGELFF.

This chain joins TRBV3-1 (or the pseudogene TRBV3-2) and TRBJ2-5; 15 bases fit TRBD2. Per the germline V gene, CDR1 is LGHDT and CDR2 is YNNKEL (reference sequence). The CDR3 totals 17 residues. V was clipped by 5 bases and J by 1 base; unmatched bases: 5. The CDR3 loop reads CASSIRTSGRGQETQYF. In nucleotides, the CDR3 is TGTGCCAGCAGCATACGGACTAGCGGGAGGGGCCAAGAGACCCAGTACTTC.

The chain uses TRBV28 and TRBJ1-1; D is ambiguous. The V and J ends lost 5 bases and 1 base respectively, with 14 bases between them. The CDR3 is made up of 15 amino acids. The germline V gene encodes CDR1 MDHEN and CDR2 SYDVKM. In DNA form, the CDR3 reads TGTGCCAGCAGTGCTTTCGGAGGCGCGAACACTGAAGCTTTCTTT. It yields the protein CASSAFGGANTEAFF.

The chain recombines TRBV7-9 with TRBJ1-2, with D possibly being TRBD1 (6 bases). The CDR3 runs to 14 residues. Trimming pared 5 bases from V and 6 bases from J, leaving 16 bases between. The germline CDR1 and CDR2 sequences are SEHNR and FQNEAQ (reference sequence). The CDR3 DNA is TGTGCCAGCAGCCCTGGAAGTGACAGGCATGGCTACACCTTC. This encodes CASSPGSDRHGYTF.

Concerning this clone: Other DNA sequences of this sample code for an identical CDR3. The V call is TRBV7-9, the J call TRBJ1-2, with a weak D call TRBD1 (6 bases). The germline CDR1 and CDR2 sequences are SEHNR and FQNEAQ (reference sequence). The length of the CDR3 is 13 residues. The V end was cut by 4 bases, the J end by 4 bases, with 10 bases between. CDR3 in amino acids: CASSSTGLYGYTF. CDR3 sequence (DNA): TGTGCCAGCAGCTCGACAGGACTCTATGGCTACACCTTC.

This chain connects TRBV10-3 to TRBJ1-2, with 7 bases fitting TRBD1. Germline-derived CDR1 and CDR2 are ENHRY and SYGVKD. V trimming: 2 bases; J trimming: 6 bases; junction bases outside the gene matches: 0. This CDR3 has 12 amino acids. In DNA form, the CDR3 reads TGTGCCATCAGTGAGACAGGGGATGGCTACACCTTC. As protein: CAISETGDGYTF.

The chain is built from TRBV28 and TRBJ1-1; maybe TRBD1 (5 bases). The germline V gene has CDR1 MDHEN and CDR2 SYDVKM. The V gene lost 8 bases and the J gene lost 3 bases, with 16 bases spanning the gap. This CDR3 spans 14 amino acids. The CDR3 here is CASSRGGGDTEAFF. In nucleotides, the CDR3 is TGTGCCAGCTCCCGGGGGGGTGGAGACACTGAAGCTTTCTTT.

This chain connects TRBV5-6 to TRBJ2-1; 12 bases map to TRBD2. With 4 bases clipped from V and 9 bases from J, the junction kept 11 bases outside the gene matches. CDR3 length equals 16 residues. Germline V CDR1 and CDR2: SGHDT, YYEEEE. The CDR3 sequence is CASSRRTLAGGPEQFF. In DNA, the CDR3 is TGTGCCAGCAGCCGACGGACCCTAGCGGGAGGGCCTGAGCAGTTCTTC.

The chain carries TRBV2 and TRBJ2-3; perhaps TRBD1 as D (6 bases). The CDR3 is 15 amino acids. Trimming left V 5 bases short and J 2 bases short, with 14 bases between. Germline CDR1 is SNHLY and CDR2 is FYNNEI. The CDR3 DNA is TGTGCCAGCAGTCGAAGGGACATTCTCACAGATACGCAGTATTTT. This sequence encodes CASSRRDILTDTQYF.

V usage is TRBV5-1 and J usage is TRBJ2-3; D may be TRBD1 (5 bases). V lost 0 bases and J 5 bases, leaving 10 bases between the germline ends. The CDR3 has 14 amino acids. Germline assignment: CDR1 SGHRS and CDR2 YFSETQ. This CDR3 is CASSLGQGGDTQYF. The CDR3 nucleotides read TGCGCCAGCAGCTTGGGTCAGGGCGGAGATACGCAGTATTTT. The full variable domain, in which reference TRBV5-1 and TRBJ2-3 provide the parts outside the CDR3, is KAGVTQTPRYLIKTRGQQVTLSCSPISGHRSVSWYQQTPGQGLQFLFEYFSETQRNKGNFPGRFSGRQFSNSRSEMNVSTLELGDSALYLCASSLGQGGDTQYFGPGTRLTVL.

This rearrangement joins TRBV4-1 to TRBJ1-2, with D maybe TRBD1 (6 bases). The germline CDR1 and CDR2 sequences are MGHRA and YSYEKL. Trimming shortened V by 2 bases and J by 4 bases, and 8 bases separated the two germline ends. This CDR3 is 13 amino acids long. The CDR3 loop reads CASSQTDSYGYTF. As DNA, the CDR3 is TGCGCCAGCAGCCAAACGGACAGCTATGGCTACACCTTC.

There are many counts of this clone. This rearrangement joins TRBV21-1 to TRBJ1-2; the D call TRBD1 from the table was never checked on the DNA. TRBV21-1 is a pseudogene locus. The CDR3 covers 15 residues. CDR3 in amino acids: CASSNRQGAPYGYTF. CDR3 bases: TGTGCCAGCAGCAATCGACAGGGGGCGCCCTATGGCTACACCTTC.

This rearrangement joins TRBV27 to TRBJ2-7; TRBD1 aligns across 9 bases. Germline loops: CDR1 MNHEY, CDR2 SMNVEV (reference sequence). This CDR3 comprises 15 residues. V was pared by 2 bases and J by 0 bases, with 2 bases of the junction left unmatched. The CDR3 sequence is CASSLGQGNSYEQYF. The CDR3 nucleotides are TGTGCCAGCAGTTTAGGACAGGGGAACTCCTACGAGCAGTACTTC.

The J gene is TRBJ1-1, the V gene TRBV7-9; no clear D. Looked up from germline, CDR1 is SEHNR and CDR2 is FQNEAQ (reference sequence). CDR3 length: 12 residues. Trimming removed 2 bases at V and 8 bases at J, with 9 bases between. CDR3 in amino acids: CASSLNYREAFF. The DNA for the CDR3 is TGTGCCAGCAGCTTAAACTATCGGGAAGCTTTCTTT.

This clone occurred once. This chain uses TRBV18 with TRBJ2-6; 10 nucleotides agree with TRBD1. CDR1 and CDR2 (germline): KGHSH, LQKENI. This CDR3 contains 18 residues. The V gene end was trimmed by 3 bases and the J gene end by 0 bases; junction bases not matched to a gene: 5. CDR3 DNA: TGTGCCAGCTCACCCCGGGACAGGGGTAACTCTGGGGCCAACGTCCTGACTTTC. This translates into CASSPRDRGNSGANVLTF.

The chain carries TRBV18 and TRBJ1-2, with 7 positions matching TRBD1. The CDR3 has 15 amino acids. CDR1 is KGHSH and CDR2 is LQKENI in the germline V gene. The V and J ends lost 5 bases and 4 bases, in that order; junction bases with no gene match: 10. This chain's CDR3 is CASSTRQGTGYGYTF. The CDR3 DNA follows: TGTGCCAGCTCAACGAGACAGGGTACCGGCTATGGCTACACCTTC.

About this clone itself: Other DNA sequences from this sample encode an identical CDR3 as well. The chain combines TRBV5-1 with TRBJ2-6; 7 bases align to TRBD1. The V gene's germline CDR1 is SGHRS and CDR2 YFSETQ. Unmatched junction bases numbered 1, after V lost 3 bases and J lost 1 base. The CDR3 is 15 residues long. The CDR3 DNA follows: TGCGCCAGCAGCTCGACAGGGTCTGGGGCCAACGTCCTGACTTTC. It codes for CASSSTGSGANVLTF.

The chain has TRBV6-2 or TRBV6-3 and TRBJ2-1, with TRBD1 matching over 9 bases. The CDR3 contains 16 residues. Germline CDR1 is MNHEY and CDR2 is SVGEGT. Trimming removed 5 bases from V and 2 bases from J; junction bases left unmatched: 7. The chain's CDR3 is CASSHGGTGPYNEQFF. In DNA form, the CDR3 reads TGTGCCAGCAGTCACGGGGGGACAGGGCCCTACAATGAGCAGTTCTTC.

This clone was recorded only once. The chain couples TRBV9 to TRBJ2-5, with 8 bases lining up with TRBD1. Germline CDR1 and CDR2: SGDLS and YYNGEE. The CDR3 spans 15 residues. With 4 bases clipped from V and 4 bases from J, the junction kept 9 bases outside the gene matches. The CDR3 DNA follows: TGTGCCAGCAGCCCGACAGGGGACATTGGAGAGACCCAGTACTTC. Its translation is CASSPTGDIGETQYF. The entire variable domain, with the rest obtained from reference TRBV9 and TRBJ2-5, is as follows: DSGVTQTPKHLITATGQRVTLRCSPRSGDLSVYWYQQSLDQGLQFLIQYYNGEERAKGNILERFSAQQFPDLHSELNLSSLELGDSALYFCASSPTGDIGETQYFGPGTRLLVL.

V is TRBV27 and J is TRBJ1-6, with 9 bases fitting TRBD1. The V gene's germline CDR1 is MNHEY and CDR2 SMNVEV (reference sequence). This CDR3 region has 15 residues. The V gene end was trimmed by 6 bases and the J gene end by 8 bases; junction bases not matched to a gene: 8. CDR3 bases: TGTGCCAGCAGCCCACCGGGACAGGGCTATTCACCCCTCCACTTT. Translated: CASSPPGQGYSPLHF.

The J gene is TRBJ1-2, the V gene TRBV10-3; D not resolved. Germline CDR1 ENHRY, CDR2 SYGVKD. Trimming removed 0 bases from V and 0 bases from J, with 11 bases in between. This CDR3 comprises 16 residues. The CDR3 region is CAISESISGSNYGYTF. The CDR3 DNA reads TGTGCCATCAGTGAGTCGATATCAGGCTCTAACTATGGCTACACCTTC.

This clone was seen once. The chain links TRBV19 to TRBJ1-6; TRBD1 matches 9 bases. The CDR3 spans 14 residues. Germline CDR1 reads LNHDA; CDR2 reads SQIVND (reference sequence). With 10 bases clipped from V and 6 bases from J, the junction kept 7 bases outside the gene matches. The CDR3 loop is CATAQGAGNSPLHF. The DNA for the CDR3 is TGTGCCACCGCACAGGGGGCGGGTAATTCACCCCTCCACTTT.

A single count supports this clone. The chain couples TRBV7-2 to TRBJ1-1; D is perhaps TRBD1 (6 bases). Trimming removed 2 bases at V and 1 base at J, with 11 bases between. CDR3 length: 15 amino acids. In germline, CDR1 is SGHTA, CDR2 FQGNSA. The CDR3 loop reads CASSLMGATNTEAFF. The CDR3 DNA sequence: TGTGCCAGCAGCTTAATGGGGGCGACGAACACTGAAGCTTTCTTT.